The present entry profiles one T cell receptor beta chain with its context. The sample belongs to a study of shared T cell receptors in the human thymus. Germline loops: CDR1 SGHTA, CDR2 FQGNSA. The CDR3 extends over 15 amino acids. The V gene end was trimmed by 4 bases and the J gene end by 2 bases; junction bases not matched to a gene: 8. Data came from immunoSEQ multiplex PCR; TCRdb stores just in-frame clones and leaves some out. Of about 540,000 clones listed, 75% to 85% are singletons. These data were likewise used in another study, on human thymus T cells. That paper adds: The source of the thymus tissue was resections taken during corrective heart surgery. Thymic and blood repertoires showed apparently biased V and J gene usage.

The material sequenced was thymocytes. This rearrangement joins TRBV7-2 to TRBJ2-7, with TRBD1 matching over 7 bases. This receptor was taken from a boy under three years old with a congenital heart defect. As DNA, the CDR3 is TGTGCCAGCAGCTCCGTAGGGACAGAACCCTACGAGCAGTACTTC. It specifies CASSSVGTEPYEQYF.